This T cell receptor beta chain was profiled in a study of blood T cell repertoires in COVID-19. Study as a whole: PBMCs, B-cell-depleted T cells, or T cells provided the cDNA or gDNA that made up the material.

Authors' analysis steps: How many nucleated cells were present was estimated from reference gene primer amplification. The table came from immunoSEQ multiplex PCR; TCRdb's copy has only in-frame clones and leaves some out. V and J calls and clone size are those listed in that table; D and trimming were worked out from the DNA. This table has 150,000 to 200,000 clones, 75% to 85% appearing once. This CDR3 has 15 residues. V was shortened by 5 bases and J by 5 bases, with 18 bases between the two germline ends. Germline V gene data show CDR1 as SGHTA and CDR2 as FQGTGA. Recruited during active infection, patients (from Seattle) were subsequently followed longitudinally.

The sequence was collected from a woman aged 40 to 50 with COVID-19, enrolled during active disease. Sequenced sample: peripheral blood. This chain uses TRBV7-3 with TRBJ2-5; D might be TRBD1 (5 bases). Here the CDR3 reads CASSPASARGETQYF. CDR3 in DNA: TGTGCCAGCAGCCCCGCGTCGGCTAGGGGCGAGACCCAGTACTTC. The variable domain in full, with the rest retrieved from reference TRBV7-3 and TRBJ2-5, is GAGVSQTPSNKVTEKGKYVELRCDPISGHTALYWYRQSLGQGPEFLIYFQGTGAADDSGLPNDRFFAVRPEGSVSTLKIQRTERGDSAVYLCASSPASARGETQYFGPGTRLLVL.